The rows below give T cell receptor beta chains drawn from one sample of a study of blood T cells in healthy people across ages. TCRdb reprocessed the 5' RACE reads with MiXCR, giving one entry per CDR3 protein. The top ten hold 23% of the sample, which has 1.8 million or so distinct CDR3 sequences, approximately 39% seen once. Sample: blood. The receptors originated from a human donor in good health. Both conserved end residues are part of each CDR3. The order of the fields is D gene, clone size, V gene, J gene, CDR3 protein, CDR3 DNA. D genes are given only for firm matches. A row's size may be missing; if present it is once, few, many or a size class.

>TRBD2|-|TRBV9|TRBJ2-2
CASSGGAGELFF
TGTGCCAGCAGTGGGGGGGCCGGGGAGCTGTTTTTT
>-|-|TRBV7-8|TRBJ2-1
CASSPSTDVYNEQFF
TGTGCCAGCAGCCCATCAACGGACGTTTACAATGAGCAGTTCTTC
>TRBD2|-|TRBV5-1|TRBJ2-3
CASKSGVEETQYF
TGCGCCAGCAAAAGCGGGGTTGAAGAGACGCAGTATTTT
>-|-|TRBV6-2/TRBV6-3|TRBJ2-5
CASSYRDGETQYF
TGTGCCAGCAGTTACCGGGACGGGGAGACCCAGTACTTC
>-|-|TRBV28|TRBJ1-2
CASSRLGQNYGYTF
TGTGCCAGCAGTAGACTAGGACAAAACTATGGCTACACCTTC
>-|-|TRBV12-3/TRBV12-4|TRBJ2-3
CASGWSSTDTQYF
TGTGCCAGCGGCTGGTCTAGCACAGATACGCAGTATTTT
>-|few|TRBV20-1|TRBJ1-5
CSARPQGGASGQPQHF
TGCAGTGCTAGGCCCCAGGGAGGGGCTTCTGGTCAGCCCCAGCATTTT
>-|-|TRBV15|TRBJ2-7
CVTSRAWGASYEQYF
TGTGTCACCAGCAGAGCTTGGGGGGCGTCCTACGAGCAGTACTTC
>-|-|TRBV2|TRBJ2-1
CASSSQALSSYNEQFF
TGTGCCAGCAGTAGTCAGGCCCTTAGCTCCTACAATGAGCAGTTCTTC
>-|few|TRBV5-1|TRBJ2-7
CASSWGDRSRYEQYF
TGCGCCAGCAGCTGGGGTGACAGGAGCCGTTACGAGCAGTACTTC
>TRBD2|-|TRBV7-3|TRBJ2-5
CASSLWVPLAGDDGEQYF
TGTGCCAGCAGCTTGTGGGTGCCGCTAGCGGGCGACGATGGGGAGCAGTACTTC
>-|few|TRBV4-1|TRBJ2-1
CASSLPRDHLSYNEQFF
TGCGCCAGCAGCTTGCCCCGGGACCACCTCTCCTACAATGAGCAGTTCTTC
>-|few|TRBV6-6|TRBJ1-1
CASSPPGSREREAFF
TGTGCCAGCAGCCCTCCCGGGTCCCGAGAGAGAGAAGCTTTCTTT
>-|few|TRBV11-2|TRBJ2-3
CASSYWGITDTQYF
TGTGCCAGCAGCTACTGGGGGATCACAGATACGCAGTATTTT
>-|-|TRBV28|TRBJ1-6
CASRDVDSPLHF
TGTGCCAGCCGGGACGTCGATTCACCCCTCCACTTT
>TRBD2|-|TRBV4-1|TRBJ2-3
CASSQIAGTSYF
TGCGCCAGCAGCCAAATAGCGGGGACCTCGTATTTT
>-|-|TRBV6-1|TRBJ2-1
CASSVGCNERFF
TGTGCCAGCAGTGTAGGTTGCAATGAGCGGTTCTTC
>-|few|TRBV12-3/TRBV12-4|TRBJ1-5
CACSPNRVHQPQHF
TGTGCCTGCAGTCCAAACAGGGTACATCAGCCCCAGCATTTT
>-|-|TRBV29-1|TRBJ1-1
CSAYGRFMNTEAFF
TGCAGCGCCTATGGACGGTTCATGAACACTGAAGCTTTCTTT
>-|-|TRBV15|TRBJ1-1
CATSRVNREETFF
TGTGCCACCAGCAGAGTGAACAGGGAGGAAACTTTCTTT
>TRBD1|-|TRBV28|TRBJ1-2
CASSLHPGTGVMGYGYTF
TGTGCCAGCAGTTTACACCCCGGGACAGGCGTCATGGGGTATGGCTACACCTTC
>TRBD1|few|TRBV20-1|TRBJ2-5
CSALSLGTGGETQYF
TGCAGTGCACTATCCTTGGGGACAGGGGGAGAGACCCAGTACTTC
>TRBD1|-|TRBV5-5|TRBJ1-1
CASSLVDREAFF
TGTGCCAGCAGCTTGGTGGACAGGGAAGCTTTCTTT
>TRBD1|-|TRBV9|TRBJ1-6
CASSTQGNNSPLHF
TGTGCCAGCAGCACACAGGGGAATAATTCACCCCTCCACTTT
>-|few|TRBV5-6|TRBJ2-3
CASSLIWGRSTDTQYF
TGTGCCAGCAGCTTGATCTGGGGGCGAAGCACAGATACGCAGTATTTT
>TRBD2|-|TRBV5-1|TRBJ2-3
CASSLAGRAGGSTDTQYF
TGCGCCAGCAGCTTGGCCGGTCGAGCGGGGGGGAGCACAGATACGCAGTATTTT
>TRBD2|-|TRBV4-1|TRBJ2-3
CASSREPSGGLGGTDTQYF
TGCGCCAGCAGCCGAGAGCCTAGCGGGGGACTCGGTGGCACAGATACGCAGTATTTT
>-|-|TRBV5-1|TRBJ1-1
CASSWFTENTEAFF
TGCGCCAGCAGCTGGTTTACAGAGAACACTGAAGCTTTCTTT
>TRBD1|-|TRBV7-9|TRBJ2-7
CADSQTGTGYEQYF
TGTGCCGACAGCCAGACCGGGACAGGCTACGAGCAGTACTTC
>TRBD1|-|TRBV7-3|TRBJ1-1
CASKLTGGGTEAFF
TGTGCCAGCAAATTAACAGGGGGCGGCACTGAAGCTTTCTTT
>-|-|TRBV9|TRBJ1-1
CASSVLGDRGEAFF
TGTGCCAGCAGCGTATTAGGGGATCGTGGTGAAGCTTTCTTT
>TRBD2|-|TRBV12-3/TRBV12-4|TRBJ2-1
CASRYSGGAATEQFF
TGTGCCAGCAGGTATAGCGGGGGGGCCGCGACGGAGCAGTTCTTC
>-|many|TRBV5-1|TRBJ2-5
CASSLGAAQETQYF
TGTGCCAGCAGCTTAGGAGCAGCGCAAGAGACCCAGTACTTC
>TRBD1|-|TRBV25-1|TRBJ2-2
CASSAGQGNTGERFF
TGTGCCAGCAGTGCGGGACAGGGGAACACCGGGGAGCGGTTTTTT
>-|many|TRBV7-9|TRBJ2-7
CASSLAGQGNYEQYF
TGTGCCAGCAGTTTAGCGGGACAGGGTAACTACGAGCAGTACTTC
>TRBD1|-|TRBV20-1|TRBJ1-2
CSARDRDHYGYTF
TGCAGTGCTAGGGACAGGGACCATTATGGCTACACCTTC
>TRBD2|-|TRBV25-1|TRBJ2-3
CASSERSGGREGDTQYF
TGTGCCAGCAGTGAAAGGAGCGGGGGGCGCGAGGGGGATACGCAGTATTTT
>-|few|TRBV6-5|TRBJ1-4
CASGRATNEKLFF
TGTGCCAGCGGGCGGGCAACTAATGAAAAACTGTTTTTT
>-|-|TRBV6-6|TRBJ2-3
CASSYYGGRDTQYF
TGTGCCAGCAGTTATTACGGGGGAAGGGATACGCAGTATTTT
>TRBD2|many|TRBV20-1|TRBJ2-1
CSVEDGLAGDEQFF
TGCAGTGTGGAGGACGGACTAGCGGGGGATGAGCAGTTCTTC
>-|-|TRBV12-3/TRBV12-4|TRBJ2-6
CASSFSYRGYGANVLTF
TGTGCCAGCAGTTTTTCGTATAGGGGGTATGGGGCCAACGTCCTGACTTTC
>-|-|TRBV7-2|TRBJ2-6
CASSLTGQVSGANVLTF
TGTGCCAGCAGCTTGACCGGACAAGTCTCTGGGGCCAACGTCCTGACTTTC